This note documents a single TCR beta chain sequence. This specimen belongs to a study of PD-L1 blockade in urothelial cancer. TCRdb keeps only in-frame clones here, not all; method: immunoSEQ multiplex PCR. The sample comprises roughly 36,000 clones, roughly 91% of which are singletons, and approximately 1.9% rests with the top ten. Germline-derived CDR1 and CDR2 are SGHRS and YFSETQ. J was trimmed by 4 bases and V by 7 bases; bases with no gene match: 11. The CDR3 covers 15 residues. This TCR came from a man aged 55 to 70 with urothelial cancer. Sequencing used PBMCs, obtained around atezolizumab (anti-PD-L1) treatment. This chain uses TRBV5-1 with TRBJ2-7, with 10 bases identical to TRBD2. CDR3 protein: CASGPSLAGRYEQYF. Here the CDR3 DNA reads TGCGCCAGCGGTCCCTCACTAGCGGGAAGATACGAGCAGTACTTC.